The clone carrying this T cell receptor beta chain came up a few times. Its antigen is undetermined. The sample comes from a study of cytomegalovirus exposure and HLA in healthy donors. Overall study findings and caveats: A list of 164 TCR beta chains associated with cytomegalovirus was given.

The CDR3 has 17 residues. Looked up from germline, CDR1 is LNHDA and CDR2 is SQIVND (reference sequence). Trimming cost V 3 bases and J 2 bases, with 20 bases left between them. A multiplex PCR was run with 60 Vbeta primers and 13 Jbeta primers. Sequenced by immunoSEQ multiplex PCR; TCRdb stores in-frame clones only, minus some. The data show 150,000 to 200,000 clones, 65% to 90% seen once. V is TRBV19 and J is TRBJ2-7; D is perhaps TRBD2 (5 bases). Input material: PBMCs. This receptor was obtained from a woman in her 50s in good health and CMV-seronegative. In DNA form, the CDR3 reads TGTGCCAGTAGTATTCGGACTGCCATCCGGGATCCCTACGAGCAGTACTTC. Its protein is CASSIRTAIRDPYEQYF.